Listed below are T cell receptor beta chains from one sample, sequenced in a study of regulatory T cells in long-lasting Graves disease. TCRdb re-derived calls from the multiplex PCR reads in MiXCR, one entry per CDR3 protein. Among about 400,000 distinct CDR3 sequences listed, over 14% were seen once. This same sample was also part of a study on T cells in Graves' hyperthyroidism and ophthalmopathy.

This specimen consisted of peripheral blood mononuclear cells (PBMCs), obtained at new diagnosis, from a patient treated with antithyroid drugs. These receptors were taken from a woman in her thirties or forties with Graves disease. Each CDR3 is given with its conserved first and last residue. The D gene is left open where the match is weak. Only part of the rows carry a size: once, few, many, or a class if the clone is expanded.

v_call	clone_size	d_call	j_call	cdr3_aa	cdr3_nt
TRBV11-2	NA	NA	TRBJ2-1	CASSLVGAGYNEQFF	TGTGCCAGCAGCTTAGTTGGGGCTGGGTACAATGAGCAGTTCTTC
TRBV6-1	NA	TRBD1	TRBJ2-7	CASRSGQGDYTYEQYF	TGTGCCAGCAGATCCGGACAGGGAGATTATACCTACGAGCAGTACTTC
TRBV11-2	many	NA	TRBJ2-5	CASSLVGQIQETQYF	TGTGCCAGCAGCTTAGTGGGACAAATCCAAGAGACCCAGTACTTC
TRBV7-2	many	TRBD1	TRBJ2-7	CASSEDPRGRGYEQYF	TGTGCCAGCAGCGAAGATCCCAGGGGGCGCGGGTACGAGCAGTACTTC
TRBV10-1	NA	NA	TRBJ2-7	CASSGSGLGSREQYF	TGCGCCAGCAGTGGATCTGGACTGGGGTCGAGGGAGCAGTACTTC
TRBV12-3/TRBV12-4	many	NA	TRBJ2-3	CASSLNQIGGLNTQYF	TGTGCCAGCAGTTTAAACCAAATAGGGGGTTTGAATACGCAGTATTTT
TRBV2	NA	TRBD1	TRBJ2-7	CANTWTGDSYEQYF	TGTGCCAACACCTGGACAGGGGACTCCTACGAGCAGTACTTC
TRBV11-3	many	TRBD1	TRBJ2-1	CASSLDTGTGVWNEQFF	TGTGCCAGCAGCTTAGATACCGGGACAGGGGTTTGGAATGAGCAGTTCTTC
TRBV12-5	many	TRBD1	TRBJ2-7	CARLRTGRSYEQYF	TGTGCTAGACTCAGGACAGGGCGGTCCTACGAGCAGTACTTC
TRBV15	NA	NA	TRBJ2-3	CATSRGQDSAGTDTQYF	TGTGCCACCAGCAGAGGGCAAGATTCCGCTGGCACAGATACGCAGTATTTT
TRBV25-1	NA	NA	TRBJ1-6	CASSERGADNSPPHF	TGTGCCAGCAGTGAACGGGGTGCGGATAATTCACCCCCCCACTTT
TRBV27	few	TRBD2	TRBJ2-7	CASSLTSDRYEQYF	TGTGCCAGCAGTCTTACTAGCGACCGCTACGAGCAGTACTTC
TRBV13	many	NA	TRBJ2-1	CASSLGAGQVFEQFF	TGTGCCAGCAGCTTGGGGGCAGGGCAGGTCTTCGAGCAGTTCTTC
TRBV10-3	few	TRBD2	TRBJ2-1	CAVRLAGTNEQFF	TGTGCCGTCCGACTAGCGGGAACTAATGAGCAGTTCTTC
TRBV7-6	few	NA	TRBJ2-5	CASSPEGVLGETQYF	TGTGCCAGCAGCCCGGAGGGTGTATTAGGAGAGACCCAGTACTTC
TRBV7-8	many	TRBD2	TRBJ2-3	CASSETSGRADTQYF	TGTGCCAGCAGCGAGACTAGCGGGAGGGCGGATACGCAGTATTTT
TRBV12-3/TRBV12-4	many	NA	TRBJ2-4	CAVAETKNIQYF	TGTGCCGTAGCGGAGACCAAAAACATTCAGTACTTC
TRBV7-2	NA	NA	TRBJ1-2	CASSLDLGGYTF	TGTGCCAGCAGCTTAGATCTGGGAGGCTACACCTTC
TRBV29-1	few	NA	TRBJ2-2	CSVAIYSQNTGELFF	TGCAGCGTTGCGATCTACAGCCAGAACACCGGGGAGCTGTTTTTT
TRBV2	NA	TRBD2	TRBJ2-3	CASSAAGGRTDTRYF	TGTGCCAGCAGTGCAGCGGGAGGCCGCACAGATACGCGGTATTTT
TRBV5-1	few	NA	TRBJ2-2	CASSTAPARFANTGELFF	TGCGCCAGCAGTACAGCGCCGGCCCGTTTTGCGAACACCGGGGAGCTGTTTTTT
TRBV7-9	many	TRBD1	TRBJ2-7	CASSHDRGGEQYF	TGTGCCAGCAGCCACGACAGGGGAGGCGAGCAGTACTTC
TRBV19	many	NA	TRBJ2-1	CASSAGTLNNEQFF	TGTGCCAGTAGTGCCGGGACTCTTAACAATGAGCAGTTCTTC
TRBV30	NA	NA	TRBJ2-3	CAWSLGQSTDTQYF	TGTGCCTGGAGTCTCGGACAGAGCACAGATACGCAGTATTTT
TRBV30	NA	NA	TRBJ2-1	CAWNGDLGEPADEQFF	TGTGCCTGGAATGGGGATTTGGGGGAGCCTGCCGATGAGCAGTTCTTC
TRBV10-3	many	NA	TRBJ2-2	CAISIGELNTGELFF	TGTGCCATCAGCATAGGAGAGCTGAACACCGGGGAGCTGTTTTTT
TRBV12-5	many	TRBD1	TRBJ2-5	CASGLVRARGPQETQYF	TGTGCTAGTGGTTTGGTACGGGCAAGGGGGCCACAAGAGACCCAGTACTTC
TRBV2	many	TRBD2	TRBJ2-1	CASSEQLAGADEQFF	TGTGCCAGCAGTGAGCAACTAGCGGGAGCCGATGAGCAGTTCTTC
TRBV10-2	many	NA	TRBJ2-3	CASSEAALVSTDTQYF	TGCGCCAGCAGTGAGGCGGCACTGGTGAGCACAGATACGCAGTATTTT